Presented here are 23 T cell receptor beta chains from one specimen sequenced in a study of response to subunit inactivated influenza vaccine. TCRdb analysed the RT-PCR reads with MiXCR anew, one entry per CDR3 protein. The sample contains 490,000 or so distinct CDR3 sequences, around 8% of which appear only once. This specimen was PBMCs from blood, taken around 2 years after vaccination. All receptors come from a man in his fifties or sixties who received an inactivated influenza vaccine.

This clonotype was counted a few times. V gene TRBV3-1 combines with J gene TRBJ2-5; D possibly corresponds to TRBD1 (5 bases). Germline V gene lookup returns CDR1 LGHDT and CDR2 YNNKEL (reference sequence). Trimming stripped 1 base from V and 5 bases from J, with 14 bases between. The CDR3 totals 15 residues. This CDR3 reads CASSQVLRGKETQYF. The DNA of the CDR3 is TGTGCCAGCAGCCAAGTATTAAGGGGAAAGGAGACCCAGTACTTC.

The chain links TRBV29-1 to TRBJ2-1; either TRBD1 or TRBD2 may supply D (6 bases each). Germline CDR1 reads SQVTM; CDR2 reads ANQGSEA. The CDR3 sequence is 14 residues long. V was clipped by 7 bases and J by 7 bases, with 20 bases between them. CDR3: CSEGGGRIGNEQFF. CDR3 nucleotides: TGCAGCGAAGGTGGGGGGCGGATCGGGAATGAGCAGTTCTTC.

This clonotype occurred many times. This sequence joins TRBV7-9 and TRBJ2-7, with D possibly TRBD2 on 5 matching bases. The CDR3 is made up of 13 amino acids. Germline-derived CDR1 and CDR2 are SEHNR and FQNEAQ (reference sequence). V lost 2 bases and J 2 bases, leaving 7 bases between the germline ends. CDR3: CASSLLGAYEQYF. The CDR3 nucleotides are TGTGCCAGCAGCTTACTCGGGGCCTACGAGCAGTACTTC.

The chain is built from TRBV7-9 and TRBJ2-2; D might be TRBD1 (6 bases). The CDR3 sequence is 14 residues long. The ends were cut back, 2 bases at V and 5 bases at J, with 9 bases in the middle. Germline CDR1 SEHNR, CDR2 FQNEAQ (reference sequence). The CDR3 loop is CASSLNRETGELFF. DNA of the CDR3: TGTGCCAGCAGCTTAAACAGGGAGACCGGGGAGCTGTTTTTT.

This clonotype was counted a few times. This chain uses TRBV12-3 or TRBV12-4 with TRBJ1-5, with 11 bases fitting TRBD1. The trim removed 7 bases at V and 6 bases at J, leaving 8 bases unmatched. The CDR3 sequence is 15 residues long. In DNA, the CDR3 is TGTGCCAGCAAAAGGACAGGGGGCTCCGGTCAGCCCCAGCATTTT. It is translated as CASKRTGGSGQPQHF.

This clonotype was recorded a few times. J is TRBJ2-3 and V is TRBV28; 8 nucleotides match TRBD1. The J segment lost 0 bases and the V segment lost 2 bases, leaving 7 bases of the junction unmatched. The CDR3 is 17 amino acids. The germline CDR1 and CDR2 sequences are MDHEN and SYDVKM. The CDR3 coding sequence is TGTGCCAGCAGTTTACGCCTGACAGGGGCAAGCACAGATACGCAGTATTTT. Translation gives CASSLRLTGASTDTQYF.

This clonotype turned up a few times. The rearrangement uses TRBV19 and TRBJ2-5; D remains ambiguous. This CDR3 is built from 13 residues. Trimming cost V 7 bases and J 1 base, with 10 bases left between them. The V gene's germline CDR1 is LNHDA and CDR2 SQIVND (reference sequence). CDR3 region: CASMGILQETQYF. CDR3 in DNA: TGTGCCAGTATGGGGATCCTCCAAGAGACCCAGTACTTC.

The chain combines TRBV4-2 with TRBJ2-7; a possible D gene is TRBD2 (5 bases). V was trimmed by 0 bases and J by 7 bases, leaving 16 bases between them. This CDR3 has 15 residues. Looked up from germline, CDR1 is LGHNA and CDR2 is YNFKEQ. CDR3 region: CASSQEGSSSGEQYF. The CDR3 DNA reads TGTGCCAGCAGCCAAGAGGGCAGTTCCTCGGGGGAGCAGTACTTC.

This chain connects TRBV19 to TRBJ2-2; TRBD1 might be the D (6 bases). Looked up from germline, CDR1 is LNHDA and CDR2 is SQIVND (reference sequence). Trimming took 8 bases from V and 2 from J, leaving 30 bases between them. The CDR3 spans 20 residues. Written as DNA, the CDR3 is TGTGCCAGTCAATCAACCCGCCCGATACGGACAGATCTAAACACCGGGGAGCTGTTTTTT. Encoded protein: CASQSTRPIRTDLNTGELFF.

The chain joins TRBV2 to TRBJ2-7, with D possibly TRBD2 on 6 matching bases. This CDR3 is built from 14 residues. Trimming left V 6 bases short and J 3 bases short, with 15 bases between. Germline assignment: CDR1 SNHLY and CDR2 FYNNEI. CDR3: CASRIRVGSYEQYF. The CDR3 region has the DNA TGTGCCAGCAGGATCCGAGTCGGGAGCTACGAGCAGTACTTC.

In its sample, this clonotype was seen a few times. The chain is built from TRBV7-9 and TRBJ2-1; D call uncertain. V gave up 6 bases and J gave up 6 bases, with 6 bases separating them. The length of the CDR3 is 11 residues. Per the germline V gene, CDR1 is SEHNR and CDR2 is FQNEAQ (reference sequence). The CDR3 DNA sequence: TGTGCCAGCAGAATAGCCAATGAGCAGTTCTTC. Its protein is CASRIANEQFF. Filled out from reference TRBV7-9 and TRBJ2-1, the complete variable domain reads DTGVSQNPRHKITKRGQNVTFRCDPISEHNRLYWYRQTLGQGPEFLTYFQNEAQLEKSRLLSDRFSAERPKGSFSTLEIQRTEQGDSAMYLCASRIANEQFFGPGTRLTVL.

The V gene is TRBV5-5, the J gene TRBJ1-1; D remains ambiguous. V lost 2 bases to trimming and J lost 5 bases, with 10 bases between them. This CDR3 has 13 residues. Germline V CDR1 and CDR2: SGHKS, YYEKEE (reference sequence). The CDR3 sequence is CASSFGPGTEAFF. CDR3 bases: TGTGCCAGCAGCTTTGGTCCTGGGACTGAAGCTTTCTTT.

This clonotype was counted only a few times. The genes are TRBV9 and TRBJ2-7, with unresolved D. V lost 0 bases and J 2 bases, leaving 12 bases between the germline ends. Germline V gene data show CDR1 as SGDLS and CDR2 as YYNGEE. This CDR3 region has 15 residues. The DNA of the CDR3 is TGTGCCAGCAGCGTAGCCCCGGGCAGAACCTACGAGCAGTACTTC. The encoded protein is CASSVAPGRTYEQYF.

The chain joins TRBV5-1 to TRBJ2-2; tentatively, D is TRBD1 (7 bases). Trimming took off 1 base at V and 5 bases at J, with 18 bases between the two ends. This CDR3 is 17 amino acids long. Looked up from germline, CDR1 is SGHRS and CDR2 is YFSETQ. The CDR3 sequence: CASSLWVGGGDTGELFF. In DNA, the CDR3 is TGCGCCAGCAGCTTGTGGGTCGGAGGGGGCGATACCGGGGAGCTGTTTTTT.

The chain couples TRBV20-1 to TRBJ1-5; 9 bases are a match to TRBD1. From germline, CDR1 is DFQATT and CDR2 SNEGSKA (reference sequence). V lost 3 bases to trimming and J lost 2 bases; unmatched junction nucleotides: 8. This CDR3 contains 16 residues. The CDR3 sequence is CSARAQGAGGNQPQHF. The CDR3 nucleotides read TGCAGTGCTAGGGCACAGGGGGCTGGGGGCAATCAGCCCCAGCATTTT.

This clonotype was observed at least ten times. This sequence joins TRBV19 and TRBJ2-7; D is unresolved. The CDR3 covers 12 residues. CDR1 LNHDA and CDR2 SQIVND come from the germline V gene (reference sequence). The V end was cut by 10 bases, the J end by 3 bases, with 13 bases between. CDR3 nucleotides: TGTGCCACTCGCGAGTCAAACTACGAGCAGTACTTC. This encodes CATRESNYEQYF.

This clonotype has ten or more counts. V and J are TRBV20-1 and TRBJ1-1; a weak D match, TRBD1 (6 bases). The CDR3 runs to 14 residues. From germline, CDR1 is DFQATT and CDR2 SNEGSKA (reference sequence). Trimming stripped 0 bases from V and 1 base from J, with 9 bases between. The CDR3, as DNA: TGCAGTGCTAGAGATCCCAGGGGGAACACTGAAGCTTTCTTT. Its protein product is CSARDPRGNTEAFF.

The V call is TRBV9, the J call TRBJ2-3, with 11 bases fitting TRBD2. The J segment lost 4 bases and the V segment lost 0 bases, leaving 10 bases of the junction unmatched. CDR3 length equals 18 residues. The germline V gene encodes CDR1 SGDLS and CDR2 YYNGEE. The DNA of the CDR3 is TGTGCCAGCAGCGTAGCTGCTCTAGCGGGAGGAGGGGCAGATACGCAGTATTTT. Translating it yields CASSVAALAGGGADTQYF.

This clonotype was seen many times. The chain uses TRBV7-2 and TRBJ2-1, with D unclear. Germline CDR1 and CDR2: SGHTA and FQGNSA. Trimming pared 5 bases from V and 2 bases from J, leaving 4 bases between. This CDR3 has 12 amino acids. The CDR3 DNA reads as TGTGCCAGCAGCCCAGCCTACAATGAGCAGTTCTTC. Encoded protein: CASSPAYNEQFF.

This clonotype has ten or more counts. The genes are TRBV5-1 and TRBJ1-6; D remains ambiguous. The V end was cut by 0 bases, the J end by 5 bases, with 9 bases between. The CDR3 is made up of 15 amino acids. Germline CDR1 is SGHRS and CDR2 is YFSETQ. CDR3 protein: CASSLVNADNSPLHF. The CDR3 DNA sequence: TGCGCCAGCAGCTTGGTCAACGCAGATAATTCACCCCTCCACTTT.

The rearrangement links TRBV29-1 to TRBJ2-4; D remains unclear. This CDR3 has 12 residues. The germline V and J ends were trimmed by 7 bases and 8 bases, with 15 bases remaining between them. CDR1 and CDR2 from the germline V gene are SQVTM and ANQGSEA. The CDR3 reads CSGFMGFDIQYF. CDR3 DNA: TGCAGCGGGTTTATGGGTTTTGACATTCAGTACTTC.

Only a few counts were recorded for this clonotype. V usage is TRBV24-1 and J usage is TRBJ2-2; a weak D match, TRBD1 (6 bases). Looked up from germline, CDR1 is KGHDR and CDR2 is SFDVKD. CDR3 size: 15 residues. Trimming took 4 bases from V and 0 from J, leaving 8 bases between them. The CDR3 loop reads CATSERDTNTGELFF. For the CDR3, the DNA is TGTGCCACCAGTGAGAGGGACACGAACACCGGGGAGCTGTTTTTT.

This chain links TRBV20-1 with TRBJ2-7; D uncertain. The CDR3 totals 15 residues. Germline CDR1 and CDR2: DFQATT and SNEGSKA (reference sequence). Trimming removed 2 bases at V and 2 bases at J, with 16 bases between. The CDR3 DNA sequence: TGCAGTGCTAGACCCAACCTTTGGACGGCCTACGAGCAGTACTTC. Encoded protein: CSARPNLWTAYEQYF.